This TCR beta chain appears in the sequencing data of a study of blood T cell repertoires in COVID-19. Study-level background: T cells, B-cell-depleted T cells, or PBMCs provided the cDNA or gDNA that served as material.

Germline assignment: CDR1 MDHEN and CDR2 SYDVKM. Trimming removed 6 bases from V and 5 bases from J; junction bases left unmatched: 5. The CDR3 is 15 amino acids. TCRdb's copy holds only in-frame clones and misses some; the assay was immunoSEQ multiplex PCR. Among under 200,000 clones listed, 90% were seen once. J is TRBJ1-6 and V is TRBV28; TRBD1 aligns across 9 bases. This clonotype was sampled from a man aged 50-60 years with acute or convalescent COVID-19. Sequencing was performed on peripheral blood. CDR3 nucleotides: TGTGCCAGCAGACCACAGGGGGCTAATAATTCACCCCTCCACTTT. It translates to CASRPQGANNSPLHF. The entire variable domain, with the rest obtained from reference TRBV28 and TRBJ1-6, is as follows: DVKVTQSSRYLVKRTGEKVFLECVQDMDHENMFWYRQDPGLGLRLIYFSYDVKMKEKGDIPEGYSVSREKKERFSLILESASTNQTSMYLCASRPQGANNSPLHFGNGTRLTVT.